This entry lists 24 T cell receptor beta chains sequenced from one sample in a study of blood T cells in healthy people across ages. Next came a second PCR, run for about 6 to 12 cycles, which used a sample-barcoded 5' primer along with a J-beta primer mix. TCRdb re-called the 5' RACE reads with MiXCR, one entry per CDR3 protein. The sample records 1.5 million or so distinct CDR3 sequences, less than 45% being singletons. Material for sequencing was blood. These receptors all stem from a woman aged 18-29 years in good health.

This clonotype appeared a few times. The chain joins TRBV4-1 to TRBJ2-1, with 10 bases that match TRBD2. V lost 1 base, J lost 6 bases, and 6 bases stayed unmatched. The V gene's germline CDR1 is MGHRA and CDR2 YSYEKL. This CDR3 spans 16 amino acids. The CDR3 coding sequence is TGCGCCAGCAGCCAAGGTCTAGCGGGAGCCACCAATGAGCAGTTCTTC. Its protein product is CASSQGLAGATNEQFF.

This clonotype appeared a few times. The V and J genes are TRBV5-5 and TRBJ2-7, with TRBD1 matching 7 bases. V shed 0 bases, J shed 1 base, and the junction held 4 bases outside the gene matches. The CDR3 covers 15 residues. Germline V lookup: CDR1 SGHKS, CDR2 YYEKEE (reference sequence). The CDR3 here is CASSLGDSFSYEQYF. The DNA for the CDR3 is TGTGCCAGCAGCTTGGGGGACAGCTTTTCCTACGAGCAGTACTTC.

The chain joins TRBV5-1 to TRBJ2-1; 7 positions match TRBD2. Germline V lookup: CDR1 SGHRS, CDR2 YFSETQ. After removal of 2 bases from V and 4 bases from J, the junction contained 9 bases not matched to a gene. This CDR3 spans 16 amino acids. CDR3 nucleotide sequence: TGCGCCAGCAGCTTCTTAATCCGCGGGAGTTACAATGAGCAGTTCTTC. Translated, it gives CASSFLIRGSYNEQFF.

The chain employs TRBV20-1 and TRBJ2-1; no firm D call. Germline V gives CDR1 DFQATT, CDR2 SNEGSKA (reference sequence). CDR3 length: 13 amino acids. V dropped 0 bases and J dropped 10 bases, with 13 bases sitting between them. The CDR3 sequence: CSAREVRNYEQFF. For the CDR3, the DNA is TGCAGTGCTAGAGAGGTCAGAAACTACGAGCAGTTCTTC.

This clonotype was detected a few times. This chain joins TRBV4-1 and TRBJ2-6; TRBD1 matches 8 bases. CDR3 length: 18 residues. The V and J ends lost 4 bases and 0 bases, in that order; junction bases with no gene match: 8. In germline, CDR1 is MGHRA, CDR2 YSYEKL. The CDR3 nucleotides are TGCGCCAGCAGCCGGCAGGGGGCGATCTCCTCTGGGGCCAACGTCCTGACTTTC. It is translated as CASSRQGAISSGANVLTF.

This CDR3 reads CASPPSRSLHTDTQYF. The CDR3 region has the DNA TGTGCCAGCCCCCCGAGTCGATCGCTACACACAGATACGCAGTATTTT. The chain employs TRBV3-1 and TRBJ2-3; D is undetermined. Germline V gene lookup returns CDR1 LGHDT and CDR2 YNNKEL (reference sequence). The V and J ends lost 8 bases and 2 bases respectively, with 20 bases between them. The CDR3 runs 16 residues.

This clonotype was counted a few times. J is TRBJ2-1 and V is TRBV2, with TRBD2 matching over 13 bases. J lost 10 bases, V lost 8 bases, and 2 bases had no gene match. The CDR3 is made up of 12 amino acids. Germline V gene sequence: CDR1 SNHLY, CDR2 FYNNEI. The CDR3 reads CASGLAGVEQFF. The CDR3 DNA is TGTGCCAGCGGACTAGCGGGGGTAGAGCAGTTCTTC.

The CDR3 sequence: CASSQEWASYGYTF. CDR3 nucleotides: TGCGCCAGCAGCCAAGAATGGGCTTCCTATGGCTACACCTTC. The rearrangement joins TRBV4-3 to TRBJ1-2; D not resolved. The CDR3 length is 14 residues. In germline, CDR1 is LGHNA, CDR2 YSLEER. V was clipped by 0 bases and J by 4 bases, with 9 bases between them.

The J gene is TRBJ2-1, the V gene TRBV10-3, with a weak D call TRBD2 (5 bases). The CDR3 is 16 residues long. Per germline, CDR1 ENHRY and CDR2 SYGVKD. The V gene lost 4 bases and the J gene lost 2 bases, with 15 bases spanning the gap. The DNA for the CDR3 is TGTGCCATCAGTGGAACACCAGCGGATACCTACAATGAGCAGTTCTTC. Encoded protein: CAISGTPADTYNEQFF.

This chain links TRBV27 with TRBJ1-5; 7 nucleotides agree with TRBD1. V was clipped by 4 bases and J by 6 bases; unmatched bases: 6. The CDR3 covers 14 residues. Germline lookup yields CDR1 MNHEY and CDR2 SMNVEV (reference sequence). DNA for the CDR3: TGTGCCAGCAGTTCCGGGACAGCTGGTCAGCCCCAGCATTTT. Amino acids: CASSSGTAGQPQHF.

The chain recombines TRBV12-3 or TRBV12-4 with TRBJ2-1; 7 bases map to TRBD2. CDR3 length: 14 amino acids. The V segment lost 8 bases and the J segment 8 bases; nucleotides outside the gene matches: 12. CDR3 sequence: CASGGSSKGYEQFF. The CDR3 coding sequence is TGTGCCAGCGGCGGGAGCTCGAAAGGTTATGAGCAGTTCTTC.

The genes are TRBV18 and TRBJ1-2; D not certain. CDR1 is KGHSH, CDR2 LQKENI, per germline. This CDR3 is 14 amino acids long. Deletions cut 2 bases from V and 4 bases from J, with 11 bases between. The CDR3: CASSPADTSYGYTF. DNA for the CDR3: TGTGCCAGCTCACCAGCCGACACCTCCTATGGCTACACCTTC.

A few counts support this clonotype. The rearrangement links TRBV7-3 to TRBJ2-3; tentatively, D is TRBD1 or TRBD2 (5 bases each). V was cut by 2 bases and J by 5 bases, with 11 bases left in between. Germline V gene data show CDR1 as SGHTA and CDR2 as FQGTGA. This CDR3 has 14 amino acids. CDR3 in DNA: TGTGCCAGCAGCTTAGAGGGGATAAGAGATACGCAGTATTTT. Translating it yields CASSLEGIRDTQYF.

The gene calls are TRBV7-2 and TRBJ2-1; possibly TRBD2 for D (6 bases). The CDR3 runs to 13 residues. V lost 1 base, J lost 10 bases, and 11 bases lay in between. Germline CDR1 SGHTA, CDR2 FQGNSA. The CDR3, as DNA: TGTGCCAGCAGCTTAGAGGCGGAGGGGGAGCAGTTCTTC. This codes for CASSLEAEGEQFF. The full variable domain, its missing parts supplied by reference TRBV7-2 and TRBJ2-1, is GAGVSQSPSNKVTEKGKDVELRCDPISGHTALYWYRQSLGQGLEFLIYFQGNSAPDKSGLPSDRFSAERTGGSVSTLTIQRTQQEDSAVYLCASSLEAEGEQFFGPGTRLTVL.

There are a few counts of this clonotype. The V and J genes are TRBV7-2 and TRBJ2-3, with a tentative D call TRBD2 (6 bases). V lost 2 bases to trimming and J lost 4 bases, with 16 bases between them. The germline V gene encodes CDR1 SGHTA and CDR2 FQGNSA. CDR3 size: 16 residues. CDR3 amino acids: CASSLHGTGDSDTQYF. For the CDR3, the DNA is TGTGCCAGCAGCTTACATGGAACGGGAGACTCAGATACGCAGTATTTT.

Points on this clonotype: A much larger clonotype is one base distant, so this may be a read error. This rearrangement joins TRBV6-5 to TRBJ2-3; D not certain. CDR1 MNHEY and CDR2 SVGAGI come from the germline V gene. The CDR3 covers 12 residues. The CDR3 bases are TGTGTCAGCAGTTCGGACCTAGATACGCAGTATTTT. It yields the protein CVSSSDLDTQYF.

This clonotype was seen only a few times. V gene TRBV4-1 combines with J gene TRBJ2-3; tentatively, D is TRBD2 (5 bases). The CDR3 covers 15 residues. Germline values: CDR1 MGHRA, CDR2 YSYEKL. The V gene lost 0 bases and the J gene lost 6 bases, with 13 bases spanning the gap. CDR3 sequence reads: CASSQEPTTMDTQYF. CDR3 nucleotides: TGCGCCAGCAGCCAAGAGCCGACGACTATGGATACGCAGTATTTT.

The chain recombines TRBV18 with TRBJ2-4, with 7 bases aligning to TRBD1. Germline loops: CDR1 KGHSH, CDR2 LQKENI. J gave up 1 base and V 3 bases, and 6 bases lay outside the gene matches. The CDR3 sequence is 16 residues long. For the CDR3, the DNA is TGTGCCAGCTCACCCAAACAGGGGTCTGCCAAAAACATTCAGTACTTC. This codes for CASSPKQGSAKNIQYF.

As to this clonotype: A much larger clone lies one base from this, so it may be a read error. The CDR3 nucleotides are TGTGCCAGCAAAACTAATGAAAAACTGTTTTTT. Its translation is CASKTNEKLFF. The chain has TRBV28 and TRBJ1-4; D gene uncertain. The CDR3 spans 11 residues. Trimming removed 7 bases at V and 1 base at J, with 1 base between. In germline, CDR1 is MDHEN, CDR2 SYDVKM.

The J gene is TRBJ2-1, the V gene TRBV20-1; D possibly matches TRBD1 or TRBD2 (6 bases each). V lost 6 bases and J lost 6, with 15 bases in between. This CDR3 is built from 13 residues. Germline loops: CDR1 DFQATT, CDR2 SNEGSKA (reference sequence). CDR3 residues: CSATRGGGNEQFF. Written as DNA, the CDR3 is TGCAGTGCCACACGTGGAGGGGGCAATGAGCAGTTCTTC.

V gene TRBV7-8 combines with J gene TRBJ2-7, with TRBD2 matching 10 bases. The CDR3 has 16 amino acids. With V trimmed by 5 bases and J by 2 bases, 9 bases remained unmatched. Per germline, CDR1 SGHVS and CDR2 FQNEAQ. CDR3 nucleotides: TGTGCCAGCAGCCCGACCTTAGCGGGGGGAACCTACGAGCAGTACTTC. It encodes CASSPTLAGGTYEQYF. Based on the CDR3 plus reference TRBV7-8 and TRBJ2-7, the full variable domain is GAGVSQSPRYKVAKRGQDVALRCDPISGHVSLFWYQQALGQGPEFLTYFQNEAQLDKSGLPSDRFFAERPEGSVSTLKIQRTQQEDSAVYLCASSPTLAGGTYEQYFGPGTRLTVT.

The CDR3: CSARDAGTQTYSEQYF. For the CDR3, the DNA is TGCAGTGCTAGAGATGCCGGGACTCAGACCTACAGTGAGCAGTACTTC. This chain links TRBV20-1 with TRBJ2-5, with D possibly TRBD2 on 6 matching bases. V dropped 0 bases and J dropped 11 bases, with 25 bases sitting between them. Germline CDR1 is DFQATT and CDR2 is SNEGSKA (reference sequence). This CDR3 spans 16 amino acids.

This clonotype came up a few times. The chain combines TRBV20-1 with TRBJ1-5; D is undetermined. V dropped 0 bases and J dropped 0 bases, with 9 bases sitting between them. The CDR3 covers 15 residues. Germline values: CDR1 DFQATT, CDR2 SNEGSKA (reference sequence). DNA of the CDR3: TGCAGTGCTAGAGAGGGCCTCGGTAGCAATCAGCCCCAGCATTTT. Its translation is CSAREGLGSNQPQHF.

The rearrangement uses TRBV2 and TRBJ2-7; TRBD1 matches at 7 bases. With 3 bases clipped from V and 4 bases from J, the junction kept 9 bases outside the gene matches. Germline V lookup: CDR1 SNHLY, CDR2 FYNNEI. This CDR3 has 15 residues. The CDR3 nucleotides read TGTGCCAGCAGTGACCCTCGCGCAGGGGGTTACGAGCAGTACTTC. Amino acid sequence: CASSDPRAGGYEQYF.